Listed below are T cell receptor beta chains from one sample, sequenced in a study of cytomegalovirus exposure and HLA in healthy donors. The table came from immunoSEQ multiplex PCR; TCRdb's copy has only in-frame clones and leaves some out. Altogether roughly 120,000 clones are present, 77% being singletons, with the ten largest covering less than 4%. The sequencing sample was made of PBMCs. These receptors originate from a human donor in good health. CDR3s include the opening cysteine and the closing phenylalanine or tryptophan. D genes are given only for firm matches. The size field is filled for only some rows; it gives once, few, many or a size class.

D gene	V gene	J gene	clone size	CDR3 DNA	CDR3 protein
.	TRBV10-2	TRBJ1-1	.	TGCGCCAGCAGTGTTGGCGGCCCGATGGGTGAAGCTTTCTTT	CASSVGGPMGEAFF
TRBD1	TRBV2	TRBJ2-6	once	TGTGCCAGCAGCCCCGGACAGGGGATAGCTGGGGCCAACGTCCTGACTTTC	CASSPGQGIAGANVLTF
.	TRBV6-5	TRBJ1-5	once	TGTGCCAGCAGTTCTACTCTTGATCAGCCCCAGCATTTT	CASSSTLDQPQHF
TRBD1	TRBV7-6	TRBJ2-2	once	TGTGCCAGCAGCTTCCGACAGGGGGGATCCGGGGAGCTGTTTTTT	CASSFRQGGSGELFF
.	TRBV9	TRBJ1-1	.	TGTGCCAGCAGCGTAGGTAAGGGGGTCGGAGTGGACACTGAAGCTTTCTTT	CASSVGKGVGVDTEAFF
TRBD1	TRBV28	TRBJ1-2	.	TGTGCGACAGGGGAACGCTATGGCTACACCTTC	CATGERYGYTF
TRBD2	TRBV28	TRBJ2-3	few	TGTGCCAGCAGCAGGACTAGCGGGAGGTCTAGCACAGATACGCAGTATTTT	CASSRTSGRSSTDTQYF
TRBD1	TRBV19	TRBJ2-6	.	TGTGCCAGTAGTATACAGGGGGCTGGGGCCAACGTCCTGACTTTC	CASSIQGAGANVLTF
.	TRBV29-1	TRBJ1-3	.	TGCAGCGTTGTATGGGGAGCCGGAAACACCATATATTTT	CSVVWGAGNTIYF
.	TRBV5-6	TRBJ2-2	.	TGTGCCAGCAGAGGGAGTGGAGTTGGGCCCGTAATTACCGGGGAGCTGTTTTTT	CASRGSGVGPVITGELFF
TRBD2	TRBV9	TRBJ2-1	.	TGTGCCAGCAGCGTAGGTAGTAGCGGGATGGGCTCCTACAATGAGCAGTTCTTC	CASSVGSSGMGSYNEQFF
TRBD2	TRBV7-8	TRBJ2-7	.	TGTGCCAGCAGCCAAGGACTAGCGGGAGGTTCCCCCCGCGACCACGAGCAGTACTTC	CASSQGLAGGSPRDHEQYF
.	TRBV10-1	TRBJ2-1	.	TGCGCCAGCAGTCCCAGCGCGAGCTCCTACAATGAGCAGTTCTTC	CASSPSASSYNEQFF
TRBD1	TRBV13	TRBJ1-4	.	TGTGCCAGCAGCCCCACCGGGACAGGGCCTAATGAAAAACTGTTTTTT	CASSPTGTGPNEKLFF
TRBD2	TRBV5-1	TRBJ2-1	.	TGCGCCAGCAGCTTGGCTGTAGCGGGCAACCCGGATGAGCAGTTCTTC	CASSLAVAGNPDEQFF
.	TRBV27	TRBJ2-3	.	TGTGCCAGCAGTTTAAGACAGGCCTCAGATACGCAGTATTTT	CASSLRQASDTQYF
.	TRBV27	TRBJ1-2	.	TGTGCCAGCAGCTTCGTACAGGGTGGGGCCAACTATGGCTACACCTTC	CASSFVQGGANYGYTF
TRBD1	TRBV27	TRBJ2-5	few	TGTGCCAGCAGTCAGGACAGGGTAGCGGATGAGACCCAGTACTTC	CASSQDRVADETQYF
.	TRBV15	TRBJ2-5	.	TGTGCCACCAGCAGAGATCAGTGGCAGATCCAAGAGACCCAGTACTTC	CATSRDQWQIQETQYF
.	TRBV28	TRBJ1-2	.	TGTGCCAGCAGTTCTGTAGAGGGGGACTATGGCTACACCTTC	CASSSVEGDYGYTF
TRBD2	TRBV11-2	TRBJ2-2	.	TGTGCCAGCAGCCCCGGGACTAGTTCCGGGGAGCTGTTTTTT	CASSPGTSSGELFF
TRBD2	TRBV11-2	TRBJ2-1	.	TGTGCCAGCAGCTTGGGACTAGCGGGAAACAATGAGCAGTTCTTC	CASSLGLAGNNEQFF
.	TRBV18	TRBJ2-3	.	TGTGCCAGCAGCGCACCCACAGATACGCAGTATTTT	CASSAPTDTQYF
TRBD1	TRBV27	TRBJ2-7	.	TGTGCCAGCAGCCACAGGGGGAACTCCTACGAGCAGTACTTC	CASSHRGNSYEQYF
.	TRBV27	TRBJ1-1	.	TGTGCCAGCAGTTTATGGGGGGGATTCAGCACTGAAGCTTTCTTT	CASSLWGGFSTEAFF